These T cell receptor beta chains were read from a single sample in a study of breast tumors, draining lymph nodes, adjacent tissues. One entry per CDR3 protein results from TCRdb running MiXCR on the multiplex PCR reads. Here the sample spans about 180,000 distinct CDR3 sequences, 33% being singletons. Sequencing used axillary lymph node tissue. All receptors derive from a female donor with breast cancer. Some clones in this sample may be carry-over from other donors' samples. CDR3s include the opening cysteine and the closing phenylalanine or tryptophan. A D gene is named only where the DNA matches it firmly.

d_call	v_call	j_call	cdr3_length	cdr3_aa
.	TRBV11-2	TRBJ2-2	15	CASSSRRLNTGELFF
TRBD2	TRBV12-3/TRBV12-4	TRBJ2-1	14	CASRKREGPYEQFF
.	TRBV6-5	TRBJ2-7	18	CASRYSTLSSVKSYEQYF
.	TRBV5-5	TRBJ1-4	15	CASSLGAGRGEKLFF
.	TRBV19	TRBJ1-2	14	CATSRRGGFGGYTF
TRBD2	TRBV11-3	TRBJ2-1	15	CASSLRTGGTNEQFF
TRBD2	TRBV5-5	TRBJ2-5	18	CASSGGLAAGGSTETQYF
TRBD1	TRBV4-1	TRBJ1-2	17	CASSQDVSDRGFYGYTF
.	TRBV15	TRBJ2-7	23	CATSKSQGAVYLCASGDTYEQYF
.	TRBV10-3	TRBJ1-2	12	CAIRRGPYGYTF
.	TRBV7-2	TRBJ2-6	14	CASSLKTGANVLTF
TRBD2	TRBV7-9	TRBJ2-7	16	CASSLALAGLPYEQYF
TRBD1	TRBV4-1	TRBJ1-5	15	CASSQGQGIAQPQHF
.	TRBV9	TRBJ2-5	13	CASSVSSSETQYF
TRBD2	TRBV11-2	TRBJ2-3	16	CASSLVLAAGTDTQYF
TRBD1	TRBV12-3/TRBV12-4	TRBJ1-2	13	CASSFDRARGYTF
TRBD1	TRBV3-1	TRBJ2-5	16	CASSQSRTGLSETQYF
TRBD2	TRBV3-1	TRBJ2-5	14	CASSLAGGKETQYF
TRBD1	TRBV11-3	TRBJ2-1	16	CASSFSRGRRYNEQFF
.	TRBV20-1	TRBJ1-6	15	CSARPSGTTNSPLHF
.	TRBV12-5	TRBJ2-1	14	CASGFPTGGYEQFF
.	TRBV6-6	TRBJ1-6	15	CASSPGVAGDSPLHF
.	TRBV20-1	TRBJ2-7	13	CSARTGGSYAQYF
TRBD2	TRBV7-9	TRBJ2-3	18	CASSLGGGLAELTDTQYF